This T cell receptor beta chain was recovered during a study of siplizumab effects on memory and regulatory T cells. Findings and caveats of the study: Suppression by proliferating Tregs derived from siplizumab cultures was not verified. The mean Treg-derived percentage of mappable alloreactive CD4+ clones was under 75% with siplizumab compared with approximately 28% in controls.

It was 80,000 to 100,000 TCR templates that were assayed per sample. Here immunoSEQ multiplex PCR was the method, and the copy in TCRdb shows in-frame clones only, minus some. The sample lists about 100,000 clones, approximately 91% occurring once. V gave up 2 bases and J gave up 5 bases, with 11 bases separating them. From germline, CDR1 is MNHEY and CDR2 SMNVEV (reference sequence). The CDR3 totals 14 residues. On this clone: Its antigen remains unknown.

This receptor was taken from a human donor in good health. Some clones in this sample may be carry-over from other donors' samples. The sequenced sample was CD4+ T cells sorted from blood. This chain joins TRBV27 and TRBJ2-3; D not resolved. CDR3: CASSLTLRRDTQYF. For the CDR3, the DNA is TGTGCCAGCAGTTTAACCCTCCGGAGAGATACGCAGTATTTT.